The next 7 T cell receptor beta chains were all read from a single sample in a study of CD8 T cells in ankylosing spondylitis. TCRdb independently ran MiXCR on the 5' RACE reads; one entry per CDR3 protein. There are approximately 150,000 distinct CDR3 sequences in the sample; about a third occur only once, and over 5.5% lies in the top ten. What was sequenced was synovial fluid, either unsorted or a sorted T cell fraction (not recorded which). The receptors here all came from a male donor with ankylosing spondylitis.

This clonotype is judged medium-sized. The chain has TRBV18 and TRBJ1-1; D ambiguous. Germline values: CDR1 KGHSH, CDR2 LQKENI. Trimming pared 0 bases from V and 0 bases from J, leaving 2 bases between. The CDR3 has 13 residues. The CDR3 region is CASSPPVNTEAFF. In DNA form, the CDR3 reads TGTGCCAGCTCACCACCGGTGAACACTGAAGCTTTCTTT.

This clonotype was found a few times. The CDR3 loop reads CASSLGIGELFF. The CDR3 DNA follows: TGTGCCAGCAGCTTAGGGATCGGGGAGCTGTTTTTT. The chain has TRBV7-2 and TRBJ2-2; D ambiguous. The CDR3 runs 12 residues. The V end lost 1 base, the J end lost 7 bases, and 4 bases lay between the germline ends. In germline, CDR1 is SGHTA, CDR2 FQGNSA.

This chain's CDR3 is CASSRQGNTGELFF. CDR3 sequence (DNA): TGTGCCAGCAGTCGACAGGGGAACACCGGGGAGCTGTTTTTT. The chain links TRBV7-9 to TRBJ2-2; 7 nucleotides line up with TRBD1. There are 14 residues in the CDR3. The junction had 2 bases not matched to a gene; V was cut back by 6 bases and J by 1 base. The germline V gene encodes CDR1 SEHNR and CDR2 FQNEAQ (reference sequence).

In its sample, this clonotype was seen a few times. The chain combines TRBV7-9 with TRBJ1-1; unclear D gene. The CDR3 spans 15 residues. Germline CDR1 is SEHNR and CDR2 is FQNEAQ (reference sequence). V was pared by 0 bases and J by 1 base, with 9 bases between. This CDR3 reads CASSLARSTNTEAFF. The CDR3 DNA sequence: TGTGCCAGCAGCTTAGCCAGGTCCACGAACACTGAAGCTTTCTTT.

The gene calls are TRBV20-1 and TRBJ1-5; D unresolved. Trimming shortened V by 0 bases and J by 11 bases, and 20 bases separated the two germline ends. This CDR3 region has 15 residues. CDR1 and CDR2 from the germline V gene are DFQATT and SNEGSKA (reference sequence). Written as DNA, the CDR3 is TGCAGTGCTAGAGATCGTGCCAGCGGTAATAGAGCCCAGCATTTT. Translating gives CSARDRASGNRAQHF.

The chain combines TRBV5-1 with TRBJ1-5, with unresolved D. CDR1 is SGHRS, CDR2 YFSETQ, per germline. This CDR3 is built from 15 residues. Trimming removed 3 bases at V and 9 bases at J, with 19 bases between. Here the CDR3 DNA reads TGCGCCAGCAGCTGGTCAACGGGTGGGGTTACGCCCCAGCATTTT. This encodes CASSWSTGGVTPQHF.

This clonotype was observed a handful of times. This chain joins TRBV28 and TRBJ1-6; no clear D gene. Germline assignment: CDR1 MDHEN and CDR2 SYDVKM. The CDR3 is 14 residues long. Between the trimmed V and J ends, which lost 8 bases and 7 bases, there was a span of 15 bases. CDR3: CASGVPNPNSPLHF. DNA for the CDR3: TGTGCCAGCGGAGTCCCTAACCCGAATTCACCCCTCCACTTT.